In this sample, the clone carrying this T cell receptor (beta chain) turned up many times. The sample originates from a study of spatial heterogeneity in lung cancer. Study details: Sequence detection consistently recorded a greater number of beta-chain than alpha-chain sequences. Raw reads contained each unique TCR and UMI combination more than ten times on average.

Trimming pared 1 base from V and 0 bases from J, leaving 8 bases between. The CDR3 is 15 residues long. From germline, CDR1 is SEHNR and CDR2 FQNEAQ (reference sequence). Stated time point: blood at routine non-recurrence follow-up after resection. Unsorted whole RNA of tumor, nontumor lung or frozen PBMC was sequenced. TCRdb independently ran MiXCR on the 5' RACE reads; one entry per CDR3 protein. The table shows about 23,000 distinct CDR3 sequences, with roughly 9.7% occurring only once. The material was PBMCs, obtained at follow-up. The chain couples TRBV7-9 to TRBJ2-3; no firm D call. The TCR comes from a male donor with early-stage non-small cell lung cancer. CDR3 region: CASSLDWGSTDTQYF. The CDR3 bases are TGTGCCAGCAGCTTAGATTGGGGAAGCACAGATACGCAGTATTTT.